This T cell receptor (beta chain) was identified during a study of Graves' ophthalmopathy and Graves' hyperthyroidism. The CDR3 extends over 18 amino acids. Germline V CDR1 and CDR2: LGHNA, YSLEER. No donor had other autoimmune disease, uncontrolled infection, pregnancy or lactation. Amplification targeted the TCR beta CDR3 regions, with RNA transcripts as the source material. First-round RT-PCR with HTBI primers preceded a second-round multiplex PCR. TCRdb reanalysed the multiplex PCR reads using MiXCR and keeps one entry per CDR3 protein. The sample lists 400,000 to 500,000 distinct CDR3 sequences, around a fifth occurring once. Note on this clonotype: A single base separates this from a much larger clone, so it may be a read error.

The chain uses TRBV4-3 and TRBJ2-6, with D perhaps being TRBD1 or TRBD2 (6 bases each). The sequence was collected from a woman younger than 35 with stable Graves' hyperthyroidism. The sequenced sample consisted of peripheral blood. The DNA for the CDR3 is TGCGCCAGCACCCCAGACAGGTTCGGGGGCTCTGGGGCCAACGTCCTGGCTTTC. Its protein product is CASTPDRFGGSGANVLAF.